This TCR beta chain was sequenced for a study of T cells in Graves' hyperthyroidism and ophthalmopathy (dated by TCRdb to about 2019). With regard to the full study: Peripheral blood was sampled at the time of initial diagnosis, prior to any treatment. A discovery cohort of roughly 100 patients, about 44 with Graves' ophthalmopathy and 57 with stable Graves' hyperthyroidism, was used to find distinguishing TCR V-J signatures. An independent validation cohort of under 20 hyperthyroidism patients and 17 patients who later progressed to ophthalmopathy tested prospective prediction of ophthalmopathy. The approximately 100 discovery patients were randomly split 7:3 into training and test sets. The study also compared thyroid tissue and blood T-cell repertoires from five or six Graves' hyperthyroidism patients. Once sampling was done, hyperthyroidism patients were given methimazole at a starting dose of 30 mg daily, whereas ophthalmopathy patients were given high-dose intravenous methylprednisolone. According to the paper, TCR Vbeta CDR3 sequencing was carried out on more than 120 peripheral blood samples, which came from 40 to 45 ophthalmopathy, about 75 hyperthyroidism and approximately 17 progressor patients. General findings and caveats noted by the study authors: A 13 V-J signature model separated ophthalmopathy from stable hyperthyroidism, with about 90% sensitivity and 81.08% specificity in cross-validation and 80%/75% in testing. Most expanded thyroid clonotypes (frequency above 0.001) were also detected in blood, a finding suggesting that blood repertoires may reflect thyroid immune responses. Sample size was not statistically predetermined, and blinding of investigators to group allocation was not performed. In validation, progression to ophthalmopathy was predicted by the model with almost 71% sensitivity and under 85% specificity, a median of about 6 months before onset.

Hyperthyroidism patients were newly diagnosed, with disease duration under 2 months, and aged 18 to 65 years. Any patient with an uncontrolled infection, another autoimmune disease, pregnancy or lactation was excluded. Clinical symptoms, serum thyroxine and TRAb, thyroid ultrasound, and orbital computed tomography formed the basis for the diagnoses. For progressor patients, blood was drawn at the first diagnosis of hyperthyroidism, before any ophthalmopathy symptoms had appeared. PBMCs were separated from roughly 9.3 ml of fresh peripheral blood using Ficoll-Paque density gradient centrifugation. Progressor patients were initially diagnosed with Graves' hyperthyroidism and developed ophthalmopathy during follow-up. Total RNA was extracted with Trizol reagent, and quality was checked on an Agilent 2100 Bioanalyzer. The CDR3 has 15 amino acids, counting the end cysteine and phenylalanine. The CDR3 DNA has 45 bases and is translated from base 1. Trimming removed 2 bases from V and 4 bases from J; the gene matches leave 7 bases unexplained. The germline V gene encodes CDR1 LNHDA and CDR2 SQIVND (reference sequence).

Amplification of TCR beta CDR3 regions was carried out from RNA transcripts. For the first round of RT-PCR on the TCR CDR3, the HTBI primer set was used together with the Qiagen OneStep RT-PCR kit. Libraries were constructed in a second round of multiplex PCR, after which size selection and purification were performed. Libraries were sequenced paired-end with 100 bp reads on an Illumina HiSeq2000. The source study handled its data this way. SOAPnuke was used to process the raw data, throwing out any read that contained adapters or uncalled bases, had a mean Phred below 15, or lacked an exact constant-primer or identifier match. High-quality paired reads were merged using COPE v1.2.5, and each unique nucleotide sequence was defined as a clonotype. Clonotypes were aligned to IMGT TRBV, TRBD and TRBJ reference segments using MiTCR v1.1. The analysis was restricted to V-J combinations with a frequency above 0.0001, which together covered roughly 99% of the repertoires. A TCS score was defined as the ratio between F50 (clonal expansion) and ExV (chaos), using BLOSUM62-based TCRdist between CDR3 peptides within each V-J. Welch's t-statistics and random forest reduced approximately 520 V-J features to 10 to 15, which were used in a naive Bayes classifier (R e1071). TCRdb redid the processing of the public reads, applying fastp at Q25 and MiXCR, and retained in-frame beta chains. Rows merge per CDR3 protein into single entries with the most common DNA and genes. It is TCRdb's table, rather than the study itself, that gives the V and J calls and clone size. Across this sample there are about 260,000 distinct CDR3 sequences, with around a quarter seen only once. About a quarter of the sample is held by the ten biggest clonotypes.

This clonotype was seen at least ten times. Its cognate antigen has yet to be identified. No clone much larger than this one lies a single base away; base qualities are absent. Input material: blood. The sequence joins TRBV19 to TRBJ2-5, and 7 junction bases match TRBD1. This receptor was obtained from a man aged 40-50 years with Graves' hyperthyroidism that later progressed to Graves' ophthalmopathy. The CDR3 here reads CASSIFRGQRETQYF. The DNA sequence follows: TGTGCCAGTAGTATATTTAGGGGGCAGCGAGAGACCCAGTACTTC.